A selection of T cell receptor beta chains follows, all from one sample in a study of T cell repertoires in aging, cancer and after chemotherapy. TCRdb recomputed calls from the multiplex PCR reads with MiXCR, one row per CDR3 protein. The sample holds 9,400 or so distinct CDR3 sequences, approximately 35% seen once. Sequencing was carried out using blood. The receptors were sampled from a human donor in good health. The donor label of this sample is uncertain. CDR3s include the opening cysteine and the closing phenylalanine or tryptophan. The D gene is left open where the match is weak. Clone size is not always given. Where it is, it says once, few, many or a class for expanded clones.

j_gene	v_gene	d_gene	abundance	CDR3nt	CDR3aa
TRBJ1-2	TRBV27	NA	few	TGTGCCAGCAGTTATCGAGGACAGGGCTACACCTTC	CASSYRGQGYTF
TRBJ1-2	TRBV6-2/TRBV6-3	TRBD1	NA	TGTGCCAGCAGTTACCCTGGAGGGGGCGCCGGCTACACCTTC	CASSYPGGGAGYTF
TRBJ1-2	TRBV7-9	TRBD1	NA	TGTGCCACCACAAACCCGGGACAGGGCCTTTTTCAAGAAGGCTACACCTTC	CATTNPGQGLFQEGYTF
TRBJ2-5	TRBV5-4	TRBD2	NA	TGTGCCAGCTTTCGGACTAGCGGGGCACAAGAGACCCAGTACTTC	CASFRTSGAQETQYF
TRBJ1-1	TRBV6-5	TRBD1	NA	TGTGCCAGCAGTCCCGAGAGGACAGGGTGGTTGAACACTGAAGCTTTCTTT	CASSPERTGWLNTEAFF
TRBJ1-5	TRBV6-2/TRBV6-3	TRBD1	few	TGTGCCAGCAACCGGGACAGGGGAACCCATCAGCCCCAGCATTTT	CASNRDRGTHQPQHF
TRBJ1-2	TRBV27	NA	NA	TGTGCCAGCAGTAGGTACAGGGAGTTCGGCTATGGCTACACCTTC	CASSRYREFGYGYTF
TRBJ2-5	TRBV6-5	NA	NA	TGTGCCAGCAGTGACGGAATGACAAGGGAGACCCAGTACTTC	CASSDGMTRETQYF
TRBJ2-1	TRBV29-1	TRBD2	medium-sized	TGCAGCGCTAGCGGGGGCGTCGACAGGTACAATGAGCAGTTCTTC	CSASGGVDRYNEQFF
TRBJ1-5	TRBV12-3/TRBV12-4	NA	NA	TGTGCCAGCAGTTTAGTTGGCAGCCGCAATCAGCCCCAGCATTTT	CASSLVGSRNQPQHF
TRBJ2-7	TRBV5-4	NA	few	TGTGCCAGCAGACGGATGCAGGGCCGCTACGAGCAGTACTTC	CASRRMQGRYEQYF
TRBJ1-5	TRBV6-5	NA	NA	TGTGCCAGCAGTTACTATAGCAATCAGCCCCAGCATTTT	CASSYYSNQPQHF
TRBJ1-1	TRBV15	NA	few	TGTGCCACCAGCGGACCCGGGTATAGTACTGAAGCTTTCTTT	CATSGPGYSTEAFF
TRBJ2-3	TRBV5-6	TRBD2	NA	TGTGCCAGCATCCAATTGACTAGCGGGGACACAGATACGCAGTATTTT	CASIQLTSGDTDTQYF
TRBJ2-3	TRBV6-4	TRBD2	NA	TGTGCCAGCAGTCCTCTAGCGGGGGCTGCAGATACGCAGTATTTT	CASSPLAGAADTQYF
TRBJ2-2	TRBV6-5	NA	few	TGTGCCAGCAGTTACCTACAGGGGGGGTCCGGGGAGCTGTTTTTT	CASSYLQGGSGELFF
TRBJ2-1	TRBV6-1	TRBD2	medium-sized	TGTGCCAGCAGTGAAGATGCGGGGGGGACCTACAATGAGCAGTTCTTC	CASSEDAGGTYNEQFF
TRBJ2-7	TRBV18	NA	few	TGTGCCAGCTCACCCTGGACCCGGTACGAGCAGTACTTC	CASSPWTRYEQYF
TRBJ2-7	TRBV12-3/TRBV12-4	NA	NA	TGTGCCAGCAGGATGGGGTCCTCGGGACCCTACGAGCAGTACTTC	CASRMGSSGPYEQYF
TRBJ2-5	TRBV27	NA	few	TGTGCCAGCAGTTTAAAGGGAAGGTACCAAGAGACCCAGTACTTC	CASSLKGRYQETQYF
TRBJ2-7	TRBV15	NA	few	TGTGCCACCCAATCCTACGAGCAGTACTTC	CATQSYEQYF
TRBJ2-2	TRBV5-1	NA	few	TGCGCCAGCAGCTTGAACGGAGCCAAGACCACCGGGGAGCTGTTTTTT	CASSLNGAKTTGELFF
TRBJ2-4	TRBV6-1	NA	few	TGTGCCAGCAGCTTGGGGGGCGCCAAAAACATTCAGTACTTC	CASSLGGAKNIQYF
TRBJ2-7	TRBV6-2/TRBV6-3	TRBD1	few	TGTGCCAGCAGTTACGACAGGGGGACCTACGAGCAGTACTTC	CASSYDRGTYEQYF
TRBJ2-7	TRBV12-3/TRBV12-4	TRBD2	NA	TGTGCCAGCGACATGGGGGGGGGGTATGAGCAGTACTTC	CASDMGGGYEQYF
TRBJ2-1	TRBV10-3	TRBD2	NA	TGTGCCATCAGTGAAAGGAGCGGGGGGGCAAACTTCTACAATGAGCAGTTCTTC	CAISERSGGANFYNEQFF
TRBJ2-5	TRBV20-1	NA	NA	TGCAGTGCTAGAGAACAAGAGACCCAGTACTTC	CSAREQETQYF
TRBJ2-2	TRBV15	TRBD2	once	TGTGCCACCAGCCTGGGACTAGAGGGGCTCAACACCGGGGAGCTGTTTTTT	CATSLGLEGLNTGELFF
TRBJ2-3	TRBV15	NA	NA	TGTGCCGCCTCCAGGGGTCGCACAGATACGCAGTATTTT	CAASRGRTDTQYF
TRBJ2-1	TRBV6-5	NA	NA	TGTGCCAGCAGTTACGAGACTAGAGGGGGGCTCCCCTACAATGAGCAGTTCTTC	CASSYETRGGLPYNEQFF
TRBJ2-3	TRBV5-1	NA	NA	TGCGCCAGCAGCTTCCTTAGGGGTAGTGCGGCAGATACGCAGTATTTT	CASSFLRGSAADTQYF
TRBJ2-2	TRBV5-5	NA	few	TGTGCCAGCAGCGGGGGGACGGGGAACGCGAACACCGGGGAGCTGTTTTTT	CASSGGTGNANTGELFF
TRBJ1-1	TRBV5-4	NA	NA	TGTGCCAGCAGCTTGGTAGGACAGCCCACTGAAGCTTTCTTT	CASSLVGQPTEAFF
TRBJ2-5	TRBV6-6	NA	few	TGTGCCAGCAGCAGAACCCTTACTGACAGGCCTAAAGAGACCCAGTACTTC	CASSRTLTDRPKETQYF
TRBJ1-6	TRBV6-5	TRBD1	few	TGTGCCATCAACACCGGGACAGGGAATAATTCACCCCTCCACTTT	CAINTGTGNNSPLHF
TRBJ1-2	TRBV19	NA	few	TGTGCCAGCCGTACTTACAGACAGTCGATCCCCTATGGCTACACCTTC	CASRTYRQSIPYGYTF
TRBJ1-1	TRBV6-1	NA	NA	TGTGCCAGCAGTAGGACAGAGACGGTGAACACTGAAGCTTTCTTT	CASSRTETVNTEAFF
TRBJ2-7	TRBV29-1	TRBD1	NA	TGCAGCGTAGAGATTCCGGGACAGGGCTACGAGCAGTACTTC	CSVEIPGQGYEQYF
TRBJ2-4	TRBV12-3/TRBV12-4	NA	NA	TGTGCCAGCAGCCCCAACCTTCAGGGGACTAACGCCAAAAACATTCAGTACTTC	CASSPNLQGTNAKNIQYF
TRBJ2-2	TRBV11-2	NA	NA	TGTGCCAGCAGCCCAGGGTGGGGCCGCAACACCGGGGAGCTGTTTTTT	CASSPGWGRNTGELFF
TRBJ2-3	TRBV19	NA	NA	TGTGCCAGTAGTTCTTGGAGGACAGACCTCACAGATACGCAGTATTTT	CASSSWRTDLTDTQYF
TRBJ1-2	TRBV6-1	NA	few	TGTGCCAGCAGGGTGGGGTGGGGGGATGTTGGCTACACCTTC	CASRVGWGDVGYTF
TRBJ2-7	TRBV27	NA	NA	TGTGCCAGCAGTTTACAGGCCGGGCGGCCCTACGAGCAGTACTTC	CASSLQAGRPYEQYF
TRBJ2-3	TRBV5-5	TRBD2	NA	TGCGCCAGCAGCCCGTCTAGCGGGGGCTCTTATACGCAGTATTTT	CASSPSSGGSYTQYF
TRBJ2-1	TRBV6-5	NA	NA	TGTGCCAGCAGTTTTCTAGAGGTAGCCGATGAGCAGTTCTTC	CASSFLEVADEQFF
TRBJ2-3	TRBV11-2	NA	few	TGTGCCAGCAGCTTAGTTGGAGATACGCAGTATTTT	CASSLVGDTQYF
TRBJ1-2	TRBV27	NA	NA	TGTGCCAGCAGTGAACGGCAGCCTCTTGGCTACACCTTC	CASSERQPLGYTF
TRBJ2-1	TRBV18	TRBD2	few	TGTGCCAGCTCACCCGCGGGGGGGTTCGATGAGCAGTTCTTC	CASSPAGGFDEQFF
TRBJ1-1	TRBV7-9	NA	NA	TGCGCCAGCAGCCTACAGGGTCCCATGAACACTGAAGCTTTCTTT	CASSLQGPMNTEAFF
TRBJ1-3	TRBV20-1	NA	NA	TGCAGTGCTACGGCAGGGTTGTCTGGAAACACCATATATTTT	CSATAGLSGNTIYF
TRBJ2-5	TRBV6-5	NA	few	TGTGCCAGCAGTTACTCTAGCGGCCAAGAGACCCAGTACTTC	CASSYSSGQETQYF
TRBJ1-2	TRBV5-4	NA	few	TGTGCCAGCAGCTTGGGGGGGGACTATGGCTACACCTTC	CASSLGGDYGYTF
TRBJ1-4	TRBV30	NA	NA	TGTGCCTGGAGTGTAGGGGGTGGAGAAAAACTGTTTTTT	CAWSVGGGEKLFF
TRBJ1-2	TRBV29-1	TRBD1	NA	TGCAGCGTCCCCGCGACAGGGGGCCTAGTCTACACCTTC	CSVPATGGLVYTF
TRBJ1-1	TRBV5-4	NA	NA	TGTGCCAGCAGCGCCACAGGCAACACTGAAGCTTTCTTT	CASSATGNTEAFF